This T cell receptor beta chain was captured in a study of T cell responses to AZD1222 COVID-19 vaccine (dated by TCRdb to the early 2020s). With regard to the full study: A total of around 240 trial participants underwent TCR sequencing, of whom approximately 200 had received two doses of AZD1222 and some 25 had received two doses of the MenACWY control vaccine. Trial participants were enrolled by age into 18-55, 56-69 and 70-plus year subgroups, with roughly 150, 30 and 60 TCR-sequenced participants respectively. Broader findings and caveats from the paper: No day 14 peak-response samples were available, so repertoires were characterized only after the peak T cell response. The 56-69-year group was small, and its depth increase did not reach significance, likely because of low power. The vaccine-associated CD4 TCRs covered the entire spike protein, and the dominant responses fell in regions 160-218 and 743-854. A significant rise in spike-specific TCR breadth and depth was observed after two AZD1222 doses relative to day 0 and relative to MenACWY recipients. Reportedly, close to half of the unique spike-specific TCRs recognized epitopes lying outside the regions that are mutated in the B.1.351 and B.1.1.7 variants. Participants were mostly white British, with more females than males. The authors suggested clonal diversity may have been underestimated. Conclusions about previously exposed vaccinees were limited because only six or seven AZD1222 recipients were SARS-CoV-2 seropositive at baseline.

The CDR3 regions of human TCRbeta chains were subjected to immunosequencing. From the authors' description of their analysis: Repertoire TCRs were matched against a reference library of SARS-CoV-2-specific TCRs generated with the MIRA antigen-specificity platform. Breadth was defined as the fraction of unique TCRs that were SARS-CoV-2-associated. Depth was defined as the fraction of total T cells that were SARS-CoV-2-associated. Using the MIRA data, each spike-specific TCR was mapped to the spike region that the TCR reacts to and placed in a CD4 or CD8 class. Log10-transformed breadth and depth values were compared by one-way ANOVA with Sidak's multiple comparisons tests. The table comes from immuneACCESS by way of TCRdb, which keeps in-frame sequences with V and J called. Part of the clones is missing from these tables; in studies checked, under half for an unresolved V gene and the rest for unknown reasons. V and J calls and clone size are as listed in that table; D and trimming were resolved from the DNA. The sample profile shows approximately 69,000 clones; over 80% of them were found once. Clones ranked in the top ten supply about 23% of the sample.

With regard to this clone: Which antigen it targets is not known. There are no base qualities to consult, and no much larger clone falls within one base.

Per the publication, the time point label means: about 28 days (+/-7) after the second vaccine dose. Because spike-specific TCR depth and breadth did not differ between the two schedules, AZD1222 recipients who got a second dose at roughly 4 weeks were pooled with those who got a second dose at roughly 12 weeks. Samples from vaccinated people were obtained from the UK trials COV001 and COV002, which included a single-blind randomized controlled phase 2/3 trial of AZD1222 (ChAdOx1 nCoV-19) in healthy adults. Trial participant PBMC samples were collected at day 0 and day 28 after the second dose for TCRbeta chain sequencing. V lost 1 base and J lost 0 bases; the stretch between them is 7 bases long. Looking up the germline V gene yields CDR1 MNHEY and CDR2 SVGAGI. The CDR3 has 15 amino acids, counting the end cysteine and phenylalanine. This entry keeps only the CDR3 DNA: 45 bases, framed from base 1.

Recombination joined TRBV6-5 with TRBJ1-3, with the D gene too uncertain to name. The sequence was collected from an adult who received the AZD1222 COVID-19 vaccine. Sequenced material: peripheral blood, taken 28 days after the second AZD1222 dose. The CDR3: CASSYYGPSGNTIYF. The nucleotides are TGTGCCAGCAGTTACTACGGCCCCTCTGGAAACACCATATATTTT.